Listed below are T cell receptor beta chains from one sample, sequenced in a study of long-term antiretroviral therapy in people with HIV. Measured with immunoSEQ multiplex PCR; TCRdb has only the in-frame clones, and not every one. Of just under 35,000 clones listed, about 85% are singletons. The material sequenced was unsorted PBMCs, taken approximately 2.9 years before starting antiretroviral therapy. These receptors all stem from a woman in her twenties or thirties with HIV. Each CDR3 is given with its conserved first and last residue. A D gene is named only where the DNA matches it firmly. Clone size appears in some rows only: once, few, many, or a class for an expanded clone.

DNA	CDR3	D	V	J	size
TGTGCCACCCTCCAGGGATCCGGAAACACCATATATTTT	CATLQGSGNTIYF	-	TRBV6-6	TRBJ1-3	-
TGTGCCAGTAAACAGGGGGCTACCCTCCCCACTGAAGCTTTCTTT	CASKQGATLPTEAFF	TRBD1	TRBV19	TRBJ1-1	medium-sized
TGCGCCAGCAGCTCCCTAGCAGTCCAGGTCCAGCGAGAGACCCAGTACTTC	CASSSLAVQVQRETQYF	-	TRBV5-1	TRBJ2-5	-
TGCGCCAGCAGCTTAGAACAGCCCAGCTCTGGAAACACCATATATTTT	CASSLEQPSSGNTIYF	-	TRBV5-1	TRBJ1-3	-
TGCGCCAGCAGTGAACACAGCAATCAGCCCCAGCATTTT	CASSEHSNQPQHF	-	TRBV10-2	TRBJ1-5	once
TGTGCCAGCAGTGGCCGGGACACCAATTCACCCCTCCACTTT	CASSGRDTNSPLHF	-	TRBV6-1	TRBJ1-6	-
TGTGCCAGTATTCCGGGACACCCGTCAATCTGGGACTCGGAGGACACCATATATTTT	CASIPGHPSIWDSEDTIYF	-	TRBV19	TRBJ1-3	-
TGTGCCAGCACCCAGGACAGACCCTACGAGCAGTACTTC	CASTQDRPYEQYF	-	TRBV6-1	TRBJ2-7	once
TGTGCCAGCAGACCCGGGACAGGTGAAAAACTGTTTTTT	CASRPGTGEKLFF	TRBD1	TRBV2	TRBJ1-4	-
TGCGCCAGCAGCCCCCAGGACGGCTCCTATGGCTACACCTTC	CASSPQDGSYGYTF	-	TRBV5-1	TRBJ1-2	once
TGTGCCAGCAGTTACGTCGGCAGTACATACAATGAGCAGTTCTTC	CASSYVGSTYNEQFF	-	TRBV6-5	TRBJ2-1	-
TGTGCCAGCAGCCCTCCCTCGACACCTCGGGGAGCTTTCTTT	CASSPPSTPRGAFF	-	TRBV9	TRBJ1-1	-
TGTGCCAGTAGAAGCCGGACGGCCTATGGCTACACCTTC	CASRSRTAYGYTF	-	TRBV19	TRBJ1-2	-
TGTGCCAGCAGGACAGGGGTGAACACTGAAGCTTTCTTT	CASRTGVNTEAFF	TRBD1	TRBV27	TRBJ1-1	-
TGCGCCAGCAGCTTACAGGGGTCTGGGGCCAACGTCCTGACTTTC	CASSLQGSGANVLTF	TRBD1	TRBV5-1	TRBJ2-6	-
TGTGCCAGCAGTGCCGCGAGTCTAATGAACACTGAAGCTTTCTTT	CASSAASLMNTEAFF	-	TRBV25-1	TRBJ1-1	-
TGTGCCATCAGGTTAGGTAGCGGGGGGATTTCCAATGAGCAGTTCTTC	CAIRLGSGGISNEQFF	TRBD2	TRBV10-3	TRBJ2-1	-
TGTGCCAGCAGCTTGCGCCTGTCTAGCGGGGGCTCTAGCACAGATACGCAGTATTTT	CASSLRLSSGGSSTDTQYF	TRBD2	TRBV5-4	TRBJ2-3	-
TGTGCCAGCAGTCCCGACAGGGTGAGTGGCTACACCTTC	CASSPDRVSGYTF	TRBD1	TRBV27	TRBJ1-2	-
TGCGCCAGCAGACGGACGGGGGACTATTCGACCACCGGGGAGCTGTTTTTT	CASRRTGDYSTTGELFF	TRBD2	TRBV5-1	TRBJ2-2	-
TGTGCCAGCAGCGTAGGACAGGCCCGTACGGGTTCACCCCTCCACTTT	CASSVGQARTGSPLHF	-	TRBV9	TRBJ1-6	-
TGTGCCAGCAGTGATCGAGGCGAGGGTTTCTATGGCTACACCTTC	CASSDRGEGFYGYTF	-	TRBV6-1	TRBJ1-2	-
TGTGCCAGCAGCTTAGATTATGGCTACACCTTC	CASSLDYGYTF	-	TRBV7-9	TRBJ1-2	few
TGTGCCAGCAGCTTAGATTACTCCTCTGGAAACACCATATATTTT	CASSLDYSSGNTIYF	-	TRBV7-2	TRBJ1-3	-
TGTGCCAGCAGTGAAGGTAGCGGGGGTGTAAACGAGCAGTACTTC	CASSEGSGGVNEQYF	TRBD2	TRBV2	TRBJ2-7	-
TGTGCCAGCAGCGCAACCGGGACAGCTAATGAAAAACTGTTTTTT	CASSATGTANEKLFF	TRBD1	TRBV2	TRBJ1-4	-
TGTGCCAGCAGCTTAGTCAGGTCAACCAAAATGAACACTGAAGCTTTCTTT	CASSLVRSTKMNTEAFF	-	TRBV11-2	TRBJ1-1	-
TGTGCCAGCAGCCCCTCAACGACAGGTAACCAGCCCCAGCATTTT	CASSPSTTGNQPQHF	-	TRBV5-6	TRBJ1-5	-
TGTGCCAGTAGTATAGCGGACAGGGGGAGCTACACCTTC	CASSIADRGSYTF	TRBD1	TRBV19	TRBJ1-2	once
TGTGCCAGCAGCCTAAAAGGGCCCCTTCTTTCATACAATGAGCAGTTCTTC	CASSLKGPLLSYNEQFF	-	TRBV27	TRBJ2-1	-
TGTGCCAGCAGCTTAGGCCAAGCCAATGAGCAGTTCTTC	CASSLGQANEQFF	-	TRBV7-7	TRBJ2-1	-
TGTGCCTGGAGTGTACGGGGGCCCAATGAGCAGTTCTTC	CAWSVRGPNEQFF	-	TRBV30	TRBJ2-1	once
TGCGCCAGCAGCCAAGCCAGGGGAGCGGATTCACCCCTCCACTTT	CASSQARGADSPLHF	-	TRBV4-1	TRBJ1-6	-